This T cell receptor (beta chain) was identified during a study of Tregs in tolerant kidney transplant recipients. Whole-study findings and limits: Findings come from small patient numbers and require larger validation. Expanding Tregs on activated donor B cells appeared to best identify donor-specific TCRbeta clones. Biological reproducibility was not directly addressed in this study.

Unstimulated regulatory T cells (CD4+CD25+CD127-), CD4+CD25- non-regulatory cells, CD4 and CD8 cells were FACS-sorted from thawed PBMCs. Regarding this clone: Its specificity is not known. Additional DNA sequences in this sample encode the identical CDR3.

The CDR3 has 12 amino acids. Germline loops: CDR1 KGHSH, CDR2 LQKENI. V dropped 2 bases and J dropped 2 bases, with 3 bases sitting between them. Only in-frame clones appear in the TCRdb table, and some are missing; sequencing was by immunoSEQ multiplex PCR. The sample gives about 240,000 clones, around 81% of which show up once; about 0.68% is in the top ten. This receptor was obtained from a human donor in good health. Sequencing was done on a sample of CD4+ T cells from blood. This chain links TRBV18 with TRBJ2-5; D gene ambiguous. CDR3 protein: CASSPEQETQYF. The CDR3 bases are TGTGCCAGCTCACCAGAGCAAGAGACCCAGTACTTC.